Included here is one TCR beta chain sequence, with context. This clonotype was seen only a few times. There is no known antigen for this receptor. Base quality data are lacking; no much larger clone is found one base away. According to the study, the label for this sample's treatment or condition signals: live attenuated yellow fever vaccine strain. Two biological replicates of bulk PBMCs were collected at each blood-draw timepoint. A standard Ficoll-Paque protocol was used to isolate PBMCs from peripheral blood. TriZol was used to extract RNA from bulk PBMCs, from CD4 and CD8 fractions, and from dextramer-positive and dextramer-negative fractions. These data belong to a study of T cells after yellow fever vaccination (dated by TCRdb to the late 2010s). At the level of the whole study: The SMART-Seq v4 Ultra Low Input RNA kit was used to prepare libraries from fractions with low cell numbers. To follow T-cell clones before and after primary and booster YFV17D yellow fever vaccination, bulk TCR alpha and beta repertoires were sequenced over time. Blood was collected at multiple timepoints before and after primary and secondary immunization, and bulk PBMC replicates and cell subsets were isolated. The cohort comprised two healthy male donors, one aged 18 to 30 and one aged 30 to 40 years. General study outcomes and caveats: A small share of clonotypes occurred in both CD4 and CD8 compartments, likely arising from convergent recombination. Most clones expanded after primary vaccination (around 96% of CD4 and approximately 90% of CD8) were re-detected after the booster, suggesting that broad memory maintenance occurred. Compared with the primary T-cell response, the secondary T-cell response was faster but weaker, reaching its peak on day 5 rather than on day 15. Only a couple of donors were included in the study, so the extent to which the findings can be generalized is limited. Computational filtering was required because FACS-sorted repertoires could contain abundant contaminating clonotypes from the bulk population.

Synthesis of TCR cDNA relied on 5'RACE template switching, a step that introduced a universal primer site along with unique molecular identifiers. Priming of cDNA synthesis was performed from both the TCR alpha and TCR beta constant segments. Library amplification involved two PCR steps, and the second step added sample barcodes and sequencing adapters. Sequencing of libraries was done on Illumina HiSeq 2500 (2x100 bp) or NovaSeq (2x150 bp). The paper's processing steps were these. MIGEC handled demultiplexing of reads and collapsing into UMI consensus sequences, while MiXCR performed V(D)J alignment. Clonotypes responding to the vaccine were identified with edgeR on replicate PBMC samples, with the criteria of FDR below 0.01 and a log2 fold change above 5 up to day 15. CD4 or CD8 identity was assigned to each bulk clonotype according to whether the clonotype was present at higher abundance in the sequenced CD4 repertoire or the sequenced CD8 repertoire. The raw public data were reprocessed by TCRdb itself: fastp quality trimming at Q25, MiXCR clonotype calling, in-frame beta chains only. Under each unique CDR3 protein, matching rows form one entry showing the most common genes and DNA. The V and J calls here are based on TCRdb, not the publication. The sample contains hundreds of thousands of distinct CDR3 sequences, roughly 8.7% of them found a single time. The ten top clones hold 18% of the sample.

The germline V and J ends show losses of 4 bases and 9 bases respectively, and no gene match explains 13 bases of the junction. The CDR3 runs 15 amino acids, cysteine and phenylalanine included. The entry retains the CDR3 DNA only, 45 bases that are in frame from base 1. Via the germline V gene, CDR1 is SGHTA and CDR2 FQGNSA. This clonotype originated in a man aged 18-30 years who received the YFV17D yellow fever vaccine. Sequences were derived from PBMCs, sampled on the day of the first yellow fever vaccination. The sequence links TRBV7-2 to TRBJ2-5, and 8 junction bases match TRBD2. The CDR3 protein is CASSYTVQGREAQYF. The DNA sequence follows: TGTGCCAGCAGCTATACCGTTCAGGGGCGGGAGGCCCAGTACTTC.